This is a list of T cell receptor beta chains from one sample in a study of T cell clonotyping in hematopoietic cell transplantation. Some clones are missing from TCRdb's copy, which holds only in-frame ones; the method was immunoSEQ multiplex PCR. The data contain 69,000 or so clones, around 94% of them singletons. Material: peripheral blood mononuclear cells. These receptors all come from a man in his fifties or sixties in good health. Some clones in this sample may be carry-over from other donors' samples. Both conserved end residues are part of each CDR3. D genes are given only for firm matches. Rows give clone size only sometimes, using once, few, many, or a class for an expanded clone.

j_call	d_call	v_call	clone_size	cdr3_nt	cdr3_aa
TRBJ2-3	NA	TRBV6-5	NA	TGTGCCAGCAGTTACGACGGGACTGCTACAGATACGCAGTATTTT	CASSYDGTATDTQYF
TRBJ1-5	NA	TRBV5-6	NA	TGTGCCAGCAGCTTGGATAATCAGCCCCAGCATTTT	CASSLDNQPQHF
TRBJ2-7	TRBD1	TRBV27	NA	TGTGCCAGCAAAGTAGGGACAGGCGCCTCCTACGAGCAGTACTTC	CASKVGTGASYEQYF
TRBJ2-7	NA	TRBV10-3	NA	TGTGCCATGGGGGTTGGGGGCGAGCAGTACTTC	CAMGVGGEQYF
TRBJ2-3	NA	TRBV11-1	NA	TGTGCCAGCAGCCGAGGAGCGGACAGAAACACAGATACGCAGTATTTT	CASSRGADRNTDTQYF
TRBJ2-7	NA	TRBV9	NA	TGTGCCAGCAGCGAGGGCCCGGGACAACACTACGAGCAGTACTTC	CASSEGPGQHYEQYF
TRBJ2-7	TRBD2	TRBV25-1	NA	TGTGCCAGCAGGCAGCGGGGGCACTCAACCTACGAGCAGTACTTC	CASRQRGHSTYEQYF
TRBJ1-1	NA	TRBV10-3	NA	TGTGCCATCATGGGGGACAAGAACACTGAAGCTTTCTTT	CAIMGDKNTEAFF
TRBJ1-2	TRBD1	TRBV25-1	NA	TGTGCCAGCAGTGAGCCAATGGGAGGCAGGGGGATTCGCTACACCTTC	CASSEPMGGRGIRYTF
TRBJ2-3	NA	TRBV10-3	once	TGTGCCATCCGGGACCAAAGCACAGATACGCAGTATTTT	CAIRDQSTDTQYF
TRBJ2-7	TRBD1	TRBV7-9	NA	TGTGCCAGCAGCCCTCCGGACAGGCCCCACGAGCAGTACTTC	CASSPPDRPHEQYF
TRBJ1-1	NA	TRBV7-6	NA	TGTGCCAGTCGTTCGGGAGTCATGAACACTGAAGCTTTCTTT	CASRSGVMNTEAFF
TRBJ1-5	NA	TRBV19	NA	TGTGCCAGTAGTATAGATCTTAGATTTAATCAGCCCCAGCATTTT	CASSIDLRFNQPQHF
TRBJ2-7	NA	TRBV14	NA	TGTGCCAGCAGCCGGTCAGGACGGAGCTACGAGCAGTACTTC	CASSRSGRSYEQYF
TRBJ1-5	NA	TRBV6-1	NA	TGTGCCAGCAGCCCCGGGCCTGCCACCCAGCATTTT	CASSPGPATQHF
TRBJ2-2	NA	TRBV11-2	NA	TGTGCCAGCAGCTTGTGGGGCGGGGAGCTGTTTTTT	CASSLWGGELFF
TRBJ2-7	NA	TRBV27	few	TGTGCCAGCAGTTTCCGCCCGCTTGTACCTAAGTGGCGGGCGGTTTACGAGCAGTACTTC	CASSFRPLVPKWRAVYEQYF
TRBJ2-7	TRBD2	TRBV5-6	NA	TGTGCCAGCAGTGAGGGACTAGCGGGGTCGTACGAGCAGTACTTC	CASSEGLAGSYEQYF
TRBJ2-7	TRBD1	TRBV27	few	TGTGCCAGCAGCCACAGGGGAAACCACGAGCAGTACTTC	CASSHRGNHEQYF
TRBJ2-7	TRBD1	TRBV14	NA	TGTGCCAGCAGCCGGGACAGATCCTACGAGCAGTACTTC	CASSRDRSYEQYF
TRBJ2-7	TRBD1	TRBV4-1	NA	TGCGCCAGCAGCCCTACCGGGACAGGGGGAATGATCTACGAGCAGTACTTC	CASSPTGTGGMIYEQYF
TRBJ2-2	NA	TRBV6-5	NA	TGTGCCAGCAGTTACTCGTGGTCGAGTAACACCGGGGAGCTGTTTTTT	CASSYSWSSNTGELFF
TRBJ1-1	TRBD1	TRBV5-4	NA	TGTGCCAGCAGCCCCAGGACAGGGGGCGCAGGTACTGAAGCTTTCTTT	CASSPRTGGAGTEAFF
TRBJ1-2	NA	TRBV2	NA	TGTGCCAGCTTCGAGGGTAACTATGGCTACACCTTC	CASFEGNYGYTF
TRBJ2-3	NA	TRBV18	NA	TGTGCCAGCTCACCCGCTGACAGGACCACAGATACGCAGTATTTT	CASSPADRTTDTQYF
TRBJ1-1	NA	TRBV7-2	NA	TGTGCCAGCAGTTCATTCGCCCGGGAGAGAAGCACTGAAGCTTTCTTT	CASSSFARERSTEAFF
TRBJ2-7	NA	TRBV27	NA	TGTGCCAGCAGTTCCATAGGGGGTGGGGAGCAGTACTTC	CASSSIGGGEQYF
TRBJ2-3	NA	TRBV27	NA	TGTGCCAGCAGTTTTTTAGGAACAGATACGCAGTATTTT	CASSFLGTDTQYF
TRBJ1-1	NA	TRBV28	NA	TGTGCCAGCAGTACGACAGGACAGATGAACACTGAAGCTTTCTTT	CASSTTGQMNTEAFF
TRBJ2-1	TRBD1	TRBV5-8	NA	TGTGCCAGCAGCCACGGGGACAGGGATAACAATGAGCAGTTCTTC	CASSHGDRDNNEQFF